This entry concerns a single T cell receptor (beta chain). Followed over time, Seattle patients had been enrolled while infection was active. V shed 4 bases and J shed 0 bases, with 6 bases lying between them. The CDR3 runs 13 residues. Germline V gene sequence: CDR1 SGHRS, CDR2 YFSETQ. This entry is derived from a study of blood T cell repertoires in COVID-19. About the study: Italy, Spain and the United States were the sources of the convalescent and acute COVID-19 samples. PBMCs, B-cell-depleted T cells, or T cells were the source of the cDNA or gDNA that made up the material.

Clones were sequenced by immunoSEQ multiplex PCR, and TCRdb holds only the in-frame ones, with some missing. The data contain approximately 120,000 clones, more than 80% of them singletons. This TCR was recovered from a woman of 80 years or more with COVID-19, enrolled during active disease. The sequenced sample consisted of peripheral blood. J is TRBJ2-3 and V is TRBV5-1; no firm D call. The CDR3 region is CASSGPSTDTQYF. The CDR3 coding sequence is TGCGCCAGCAGCGGCCCTAGCACAGATACGCAGTATTTT.